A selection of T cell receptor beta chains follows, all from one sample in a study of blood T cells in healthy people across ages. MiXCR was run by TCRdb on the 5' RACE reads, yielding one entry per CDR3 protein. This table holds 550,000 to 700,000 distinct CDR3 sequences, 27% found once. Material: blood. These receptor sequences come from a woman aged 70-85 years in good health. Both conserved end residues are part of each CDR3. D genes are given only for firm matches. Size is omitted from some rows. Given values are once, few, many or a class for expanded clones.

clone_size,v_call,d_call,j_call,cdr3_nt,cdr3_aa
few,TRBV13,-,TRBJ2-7,TGTGCCAGCACTCCCGTCGGGGGTTCTGGAACCTACGAGCAGTACTTC,CASTPVGGSGTYEQYF
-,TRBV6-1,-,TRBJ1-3,TGTGCCAGCAGTGAAAGTGGAAACACCATATATTTT,CASSESGNTIYF
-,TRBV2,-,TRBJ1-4,TGTGCCAGCAGGGCAGTGAGGCTGGAAGAAAAACTGTTTTTT,CASRAVRLEEKLFF
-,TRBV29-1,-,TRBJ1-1,TGCAGCGGTTACGGACCGAACACTGAAGCTTTCTTT,CSGYGPNTEAFF
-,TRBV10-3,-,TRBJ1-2,TGTGCCATCAGTAACGGGGCACACACCTATGGCTACACCTTC,CAISNGAHTYGYTF
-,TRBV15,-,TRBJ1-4,TGTGCCAGCCAGCAGAGAAAGGGGGGCGCCGAAAAACTGTTTTTT,CASQQRKGGAEKLFF
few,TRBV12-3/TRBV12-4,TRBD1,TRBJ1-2,TGTGCCAGCACCTTATGGGACAGGAACTATGGCTACACCTTC,CASTLWDRNYGYTF
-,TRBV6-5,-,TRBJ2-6,TGTGCCAGCAGTTTGGTGGGTGGGGCCAACGTCCTGACTTTC,CASSLVGGANVLTF
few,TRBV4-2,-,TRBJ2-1,TGTGCCAGCAGCCAATACAGGAGCAAAAGCTCCTACAATGAGCAGTTCTTC,CASSQYRSKSSYNEQFF
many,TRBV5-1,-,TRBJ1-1,TGCGCCAGCAGCGAGAGGGGACAGAACACTGAAGCTTTCTTT,CASSERGQNTEAFF
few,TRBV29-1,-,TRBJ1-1,TGCAGCGTTGTACCTGGACTCTTGAACACTGAAGCTTTCTTT,CSVVPGLLNTEAFF
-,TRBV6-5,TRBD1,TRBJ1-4,TGTGCCAGCAGCCGACAGGGGGCGCGGGGTGAAAAACTGTTTTTT,CASSRQGARGEKLFF
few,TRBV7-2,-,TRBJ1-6,TGTGCCAGCAGCCCCGCCAAATCACCCCTCCACTTT,CASSPAKSPLHF
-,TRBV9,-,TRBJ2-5,TGTGCCAGCAGCTGGGCAGGAGAAGAGACCCAGTACTTC,CASSWAGEETQYF
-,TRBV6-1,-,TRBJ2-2,TGTGCCAGCAGGACCCGGGGACTGTCCGGGGAGCTGTTTTTT,CASRTRGLSGELFF
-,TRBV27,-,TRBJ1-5,TGTGCCAGCAGCATATCAGGAATAGGCCAGCCCCAGCATTTT,CASSISGIGQPQHF
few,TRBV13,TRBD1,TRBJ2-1,TGTGCCAGCAGCTCCGGGACAGGGGTAGTCAATGAGCAGTTCTTC,CASSSGTGVVNEQFF
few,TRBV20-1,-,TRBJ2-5,TGCAGTTCCTCTAACCGAGAGACCCAGTACTTC,CSSSNRETQYF
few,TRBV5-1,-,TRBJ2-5,TGCGCCAGCAGCTTGGGTGCTCTCCAAGAGACCCAGTACTTC,CASSLGALQETQYF
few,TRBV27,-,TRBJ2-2,TGTGCCACCAAAACCCAGACAGGTGTTAACACCGGGGAGCTGTTTTTT,CATKTQTGVNTGELFF
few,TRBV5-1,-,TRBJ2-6,TGCGCCAGCAGCCCTACCCTTCTTGGGGCCAACGTCCTGACTTTC,CASSPTLLGANVLTF
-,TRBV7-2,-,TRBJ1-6,TGTGCCGGCAGCTTTTACGGGGGTAATTCACCCCTCCACTTT,CAGSFYGGNSPLHF
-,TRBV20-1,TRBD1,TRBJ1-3,TGCAGTGCTGCCCGACAGGGCGCGGGAAACACCATATATTTT,CSAARQGAGNTIYF
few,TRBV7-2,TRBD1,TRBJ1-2,TGCGCCAGCAGCCCCCGACAGGGACGTGGTGGCTACACCTTC,CASSPRQGRGGYTF
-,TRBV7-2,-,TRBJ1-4,TGTGCCAGCAGCTTACAGGTTGGGAGGGGGTATGAAAAACTGTTTTTT,CASSLQVGRGYEKLFF
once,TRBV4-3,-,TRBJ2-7,TGCGCCAGCAGCCAAGGGGCTGGCGAGCAGTACTTC,CASSQGAGEQYF
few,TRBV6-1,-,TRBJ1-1,TGTGCCAGCAGATTGGGGGCGGACACTGAAGCTTTCTTT,CASRLGADTEAFF
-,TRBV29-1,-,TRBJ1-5,TGCAGCGCTGGAGGGAGCAATCAGCCCCAGCATTTT,CSAGGSNQPQHF
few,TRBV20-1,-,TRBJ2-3,TGCAGTGCTAGAGATCAGGGCACAGATACGCAGTATTTT,CSARDQGTDTQYF
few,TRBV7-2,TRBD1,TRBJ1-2,TGTGCCAGCAGCTCCACAGGGGAGGCTAACTATGGCTACACCTTC,CASSSTGEANYGYTF
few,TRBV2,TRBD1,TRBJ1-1,TGTGCCAGCAGGGACAGGGAGGGCACTGAAGCTTTCTTT,CASRDREGTEAFF
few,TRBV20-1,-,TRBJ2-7,TGCAGTGCGAACAGTGCCCGCGAGCAGTACTTC,CSANSAREQYF
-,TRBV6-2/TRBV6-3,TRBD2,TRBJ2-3,TGTGCCAGCAGTCGCGGACTAGCGGGCGTCACAGATACGCAGTATTTT,CASSRGLAGVTDTQYF
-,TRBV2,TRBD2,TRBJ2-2,TGTGCCAGCAGTGAACGATCTCTAGCGGCCGGGGAGCTGTTTTTT,CASSERSLAAGELFF
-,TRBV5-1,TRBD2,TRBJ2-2,TGCGCCAGCAGCCCCAGGGAGGGCACCGGGGAGCTGTTTTTT,CASSPREGTGELFF
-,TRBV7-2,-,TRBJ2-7,TGTGCCAGCAGCTCTGGGGCGGGTGGCGAGCAGTACTTC,CASSSGAGGEQYF
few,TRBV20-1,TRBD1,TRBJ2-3,TGCAGTCTCCGGGACAGGGGAAGTGGAGATACGCAGTATTTT,CSLRDRGSGDTQYF
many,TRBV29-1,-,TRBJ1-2,TGCAGCGTTGTGAAGGGTGTTTCGGGCTACACCTTC,CSVVKGVSGYTF
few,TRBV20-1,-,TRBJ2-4,TGCAGTGCTAGAGTACAGGGTGGAAACATTCAGTACTTC,CSARVQGGNIQYF
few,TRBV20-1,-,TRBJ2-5,TGCAGTGCTAGACGGGCGGGGCTGCAAGAGACCCAGTACTTC,CSARRAGLQETQYF
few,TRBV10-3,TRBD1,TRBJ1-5,TGTGCCATCAGTCGCACAGGGACAGCTAATCAGCCCCAGCATTTT,CAISRTGTANQPQHF
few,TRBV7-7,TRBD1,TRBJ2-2,TGTGCCAGCAGCCCCGACAGGGGTCGGACCGGGGAGCTGTTTTTT,CASSPDRGRTGELFF
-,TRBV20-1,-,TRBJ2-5,TGCAGTGCTTGGATGGGTCTTCTTCAAGAGACCCAGTACTTC,CSAWMGLLQETQYF
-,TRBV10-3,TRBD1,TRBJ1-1,TGTGCCATCAGGTCGGACAGGAGTTTCTCTGAAGCTTTCTTT,CAIRSDRSFSEAFF
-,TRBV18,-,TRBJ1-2,TGTGCCAGCTCACCACCAGTGCCGGCTAACTATGGCTACACCTTC,CASSPPVPANYGYTF
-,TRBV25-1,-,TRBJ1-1,TGTGCCAGCAGTGAATACCCGGGCCTTGAAGCTTTCTTT,CASSEYPGLEAFF
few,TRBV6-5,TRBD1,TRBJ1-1,TGTGCCAGCCGACGACAGGGGGTCACTGAAGCTTTCTTT,CASRRQGVTEAFF
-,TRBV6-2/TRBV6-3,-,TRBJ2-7,TGTGCCAGCAGTTACTCGAACAGGCCATACGAGCAGTACTTC,CASSYSNRPYEQYF